This T cell receptor (beta chain) was recorded in a study of response to subunit inactivated influenza vaccine. Notes on the study in general: That few new T cells are recruited by each seasonal influenza vaccination was the authors' suggestion.

Concerning this clonotype itself: As yet, its antigen is unknown.

Each CDR3 protein gets one entry after TCRdb re-called the RT-PCR reads with MiXCR. The repertoire holds around 790,000 distinct CDR3 sequences, 21% seen once, with roughly a tenth in the top ten. This CDR3 comprises 13 residues. V was shortened by 2 bases and J by 5 bases, with 9 bases between the two germline ends. In germline, CDR1 is SGHVS, CDR2 FNYEAQ. V usage is TRBV7-6 and J usage is TRBJ1-1; no clear D gene. This sequence originates from a man aged 45-60 years who received an inactivated influenza vaccine. The sample here was PBMCs from blood, taken less than 6 days after vaccination. CDR3 nucleotide sequence: TGTGCCAGCAGCTTAACGCAGGCAACTGAAGCTTTCTTT. Its protein product is CASSLTQATEAFF.